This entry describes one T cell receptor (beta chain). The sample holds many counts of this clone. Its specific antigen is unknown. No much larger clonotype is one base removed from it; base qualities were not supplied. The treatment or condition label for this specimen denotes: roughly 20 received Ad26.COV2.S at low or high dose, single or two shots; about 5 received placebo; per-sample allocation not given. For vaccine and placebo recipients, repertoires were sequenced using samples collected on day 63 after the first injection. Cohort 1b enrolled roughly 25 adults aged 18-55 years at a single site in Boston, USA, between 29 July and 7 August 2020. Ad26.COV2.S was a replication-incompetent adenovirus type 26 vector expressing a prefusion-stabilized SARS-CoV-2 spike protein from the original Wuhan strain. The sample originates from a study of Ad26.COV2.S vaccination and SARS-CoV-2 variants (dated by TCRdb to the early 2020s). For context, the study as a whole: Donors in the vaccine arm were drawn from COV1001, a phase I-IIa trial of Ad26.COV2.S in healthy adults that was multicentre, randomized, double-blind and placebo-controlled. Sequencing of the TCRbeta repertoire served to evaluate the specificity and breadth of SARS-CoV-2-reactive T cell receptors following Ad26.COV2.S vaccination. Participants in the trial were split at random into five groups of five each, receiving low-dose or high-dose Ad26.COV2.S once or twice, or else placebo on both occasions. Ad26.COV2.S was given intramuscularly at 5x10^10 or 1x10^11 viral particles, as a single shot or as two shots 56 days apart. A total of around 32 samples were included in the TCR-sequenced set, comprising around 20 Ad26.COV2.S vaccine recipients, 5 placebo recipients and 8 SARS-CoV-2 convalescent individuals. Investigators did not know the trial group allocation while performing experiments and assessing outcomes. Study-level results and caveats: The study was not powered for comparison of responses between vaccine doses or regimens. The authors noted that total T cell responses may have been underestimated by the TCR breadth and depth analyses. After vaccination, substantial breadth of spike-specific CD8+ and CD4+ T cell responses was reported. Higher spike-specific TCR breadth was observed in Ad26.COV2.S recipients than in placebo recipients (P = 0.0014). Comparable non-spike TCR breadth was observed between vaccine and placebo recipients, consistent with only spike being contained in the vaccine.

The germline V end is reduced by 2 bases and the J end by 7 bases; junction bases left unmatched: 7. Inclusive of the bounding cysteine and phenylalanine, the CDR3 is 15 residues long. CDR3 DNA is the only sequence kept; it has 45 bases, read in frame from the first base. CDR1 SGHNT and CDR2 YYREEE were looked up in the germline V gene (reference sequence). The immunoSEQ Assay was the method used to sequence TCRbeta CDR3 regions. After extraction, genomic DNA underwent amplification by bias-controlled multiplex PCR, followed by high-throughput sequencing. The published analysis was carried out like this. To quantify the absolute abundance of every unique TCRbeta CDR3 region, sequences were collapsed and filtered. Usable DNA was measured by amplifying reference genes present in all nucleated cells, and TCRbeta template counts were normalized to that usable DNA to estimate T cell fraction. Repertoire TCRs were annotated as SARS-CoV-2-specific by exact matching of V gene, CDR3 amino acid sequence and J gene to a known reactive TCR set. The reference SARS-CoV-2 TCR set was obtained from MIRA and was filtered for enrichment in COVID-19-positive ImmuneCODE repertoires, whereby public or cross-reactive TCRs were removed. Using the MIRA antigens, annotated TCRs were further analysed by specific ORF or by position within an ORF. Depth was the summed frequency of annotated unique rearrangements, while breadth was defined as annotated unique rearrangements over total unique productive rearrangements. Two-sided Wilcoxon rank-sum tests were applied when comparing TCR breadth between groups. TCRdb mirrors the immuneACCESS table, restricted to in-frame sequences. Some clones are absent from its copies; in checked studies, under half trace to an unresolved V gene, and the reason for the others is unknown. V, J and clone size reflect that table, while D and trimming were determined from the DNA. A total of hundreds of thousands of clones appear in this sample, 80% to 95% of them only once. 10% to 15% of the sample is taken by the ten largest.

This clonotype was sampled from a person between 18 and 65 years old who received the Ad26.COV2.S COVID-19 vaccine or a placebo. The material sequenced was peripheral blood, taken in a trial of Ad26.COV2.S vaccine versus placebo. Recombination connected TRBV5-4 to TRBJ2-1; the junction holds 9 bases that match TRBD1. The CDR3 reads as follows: CASSLSGTGSNEQFF. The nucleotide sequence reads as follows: TGTGCCAGCAGCTTATCCGGGACAGGGTCAAATGAGCAGTTCTTC.